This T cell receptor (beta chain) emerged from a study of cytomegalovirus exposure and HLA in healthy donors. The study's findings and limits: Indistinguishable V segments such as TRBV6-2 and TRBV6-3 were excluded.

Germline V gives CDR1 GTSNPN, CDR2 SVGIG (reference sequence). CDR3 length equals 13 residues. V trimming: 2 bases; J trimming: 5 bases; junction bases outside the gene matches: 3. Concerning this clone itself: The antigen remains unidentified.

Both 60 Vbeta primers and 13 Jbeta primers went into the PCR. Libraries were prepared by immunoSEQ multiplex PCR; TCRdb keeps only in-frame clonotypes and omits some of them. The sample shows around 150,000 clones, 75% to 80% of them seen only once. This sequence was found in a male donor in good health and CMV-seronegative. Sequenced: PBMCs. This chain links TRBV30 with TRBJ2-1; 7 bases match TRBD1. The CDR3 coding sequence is TGTGCCTGGAGTAAGGGGGCGGACAATGAGCAGTTCTTC. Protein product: CAWSKGADNEQFF.